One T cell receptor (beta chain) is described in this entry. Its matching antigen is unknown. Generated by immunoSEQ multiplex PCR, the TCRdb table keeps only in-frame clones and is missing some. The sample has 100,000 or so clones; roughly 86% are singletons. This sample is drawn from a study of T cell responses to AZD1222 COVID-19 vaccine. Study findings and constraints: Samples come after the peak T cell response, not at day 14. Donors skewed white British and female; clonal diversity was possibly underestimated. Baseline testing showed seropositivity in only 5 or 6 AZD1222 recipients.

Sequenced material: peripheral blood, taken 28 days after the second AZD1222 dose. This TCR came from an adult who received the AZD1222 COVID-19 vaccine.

The CDR3 DNA reads TGTGCCAGCAGCCCGGGACAGGGAATGGGGACTCATGGCTACACCTTC. Its protein product is CASSPGQGMGTHGYTF. The chain couples TRBV5-4 to TRBJ1-2; 9 bases map to TRBD1. V was pared by 4 bases and J by 6 bases, with 13 bases of the junction left unmatched. Germline CDR1 is SGHNT and CDR2 is YYREEE (reference sequence). The CDR3 contains 16 residues.